These 31 T cell receptor beta chains were sequenced from one sample in a study of T cells in pancreatic ductal adenocarcinoma. The assay was immunoSEQ multiplex PCR, and TCRdb's table has in-frame clones only and misses some. Counted here are roughly 8,700 clones, roughly 89% occurring once; the ten biggest clones make up about 3%. The selected patients with pancreatic ductal adenocarcinoma had surgery but no neoadjuvant therapy. Sample: PBMCs. These receptors originate from a human donor with pancreatic ductal adenocarcinoma.

To note about this clone: One end of the junction varies from germline; a read error may be responsible. CDR3 bases: TGTGCTAGCAGCTTATCCTTACCTAAGTGGGACAGCGGATACAATGAGCAGTTCTTC. Residues: CASSLSLPKWDSGYNEQFF. The chain carries TRBV7-7 and TRBJ2-1, with 7 bases that match TRBD1. CDR3 size: 19 residues. Looked up from germline, CDR1 is SSHAT and CDR2 is FNYEAQ (reference sequence). Combining the CDR3 with reference TRBV7-7 and TRBJ2-1 gives the whole variable domain GAGVSQSPRYKVTKRGQDVTLRCDPISSHATLYWYQQALGQGPEFLTYFNYEAQPDKSGLPSDRFSAERPEGSISTLTIQRTEQRDSAMYRCASSLSLPKWDSGYNEQFFGPGTRLTVL.

This clone was found a few times. This sequence joins TRBV27 and TRBJ1-5, with D possibly matching TRBD1 (6 bases). Per germline, CDR1 MNHEY and CDR2 SMNVEV (reference sequence). V lost 2 bases and J 0 bases, leaving 11 bases between the germline ends. The CDR3 is made up of 16 amino acids. The CDR3 DNA reads TGTGCCAGCAGTTTAAGGGGGGGCATTAGCAATCAGCCCCAGCATTTT. It yields the protein CASSLRGGISNQPQHF.

The chain has TRBV5-1 and TRBJ2-5; 8 positions agree with TRBD2. Trimming took 4 bases from V and 1 from J; bases not matched to a gene: 12. Germline loops: CDR1 SGHRS, CDR2 YFSETQ. This CDR3 is built from 17 residues. The CDR3 nucleotides are TGCGCCAGCAGCCGACGGGTGGAGCGGGGGTTCCAAGAGACCCAGTACTTC. Encoded protein: CASSRRVERGFQETQYF.

The V call is TRBV7-2, the J call TRBJ2-4, with TRBD2 matching over 10 bases. V gave up 5 bases and J gave up 5 bases; unmatched junction bases: 6. In germline, CDR1 is SGHTA, CDR2 FQGNSA. This CDR3 region has 15 residues. The CDR3 DNA reads as TGTGCCAGCAGCCCCGAGGGACTAGCGCAAAACATTCAGTACTTC. Protein product: CASSPEGLAQNIQYF.

The genes are TRBV10-3 and TRBJ2-2, with TRBD2 matching over 13 bases. Germline CDR1 is ENHRY and CDR2 is SYGVKD. The trim removed 3 bases at V and 7 bases at J, leaving 2 bases unmatched. The CDR3 length is 15 residues. The CDR3 bases are TGTGCCATCAGTGATCGGACTAGCGGGGGCGGGGAGCTGTTTTTT. Encoded protein: CAISDRTSGGGELFF.

This clone was counted a single time. This sequence joins TRBV5-1 and TRBJ1-5; D is unresolved. The CDR3 loop spans 14 amino acids. V dropped 0 bases and J dropped 5 bases, with 9 bases sitting between them. CDR1 is SGHRS and CDR2 is YFSETQ in the germline V gene. CDR3 in amino acids: CASSLGQRDQPQHF. The CDR3 nucleotides are TGCGCCAGCAGCTTGGGTCAGCGCGATCAGCCCCAGCATTTT.

The chain is built from TRBV30 and TRBJ2-3; 9 bases fit TRBD1. Unmatched junction bases numbered 5, after V lost 2 bases and J lost 2 bases. The germline gives CDR1 GTSNPN, CDR2 SVGIG (reference sequence). This CDR3 spans 15 amino acids. CDR3 region: CAWSKGQGDTDTQYF. CDR3 coding DNA: TGTGCCTGGAGTAAGGGACAGGGAGACACAGATACGCAGTATTTT.

The chain employs TRBV7-2 and TRBJ1-5; D is possibly TRBD1 (6 bases). Germline V gene lookup returns CDR1 SGHTA and CDR2 FQGNSA. Trimming left V 6 bases short and J 6 bases short, with 12 bases between. The CDR3 is 13 residues long. The CDR3 region has the DNA TGTGCCAGCAGTTGGGACATCCCTCAGCCCCAGCATTTT. Amino acid sequence: CASSWDIPQPQHF. The full variable domain, completed using reference TRBV7-2 and TRBJ1-5, is GAGVSQSPSNKVTEKGKDVELRCDPISGHTALYWYRQSLGQGLEFLIYFQGNSAPDKSGLPSDRFSAERTGGSVSTLTIQRTQQEDSAVYLCASSWDIPQPQHFGDGTRLSIL.

The chain is built from TRBV9 and TRBJ2-7; TRBD1 matches at 8 bases. Losses at the gene ends were 4 bases for V and 2 bases for J; bases not matched to a gene: 8. Germline CDR1 SGDLS, CDR2 YYNGEE. This CDR3 region has 15 residues. CDR3 amino acids: CASSPWTGPTYEQYF. For the CDR3, the DNA is TGTGCCAGCAGCCCCTGGACAGGGCCCACCTACGAGCAGTACTTC.

This clone was picked up one time. CDR3 nucleotides: TGTGCCAGCAGCCCCGGGACAGGGGATCAGCCCCAGCATTTT. It specifies CASSPGTGDQPQHF. V gene TRBV7-9 combines with J gene TRBJ1-5; 10 bases are a match to TRBD1. Germline V gene sequence: CDR1 SEHNR, CDR2 FQNEAQ (reference sequence). J gave up 5 bases and V 5 bases, and 3 bases lay outside the gene matches. This CDR3 is 14 amino acids long.

J is TRBJ1-1 and V is TRBV28, with 9 bases fitting TRBD1. Germline-derived CDR1 and CDR2 are MDHEN and SYDVKM. There are 15 residues in the CDR3. V was pared by 3 bases and J by 6 bases, with 8 bases of the junction left unmatched. CDR3 amino acids: CASSFTGGFMAEAFF. The CDR3, as DNA: TGTGCCAGCAGTTTTACAGGGGGCTTTATGGCTGAAGCTTTCTTT.

A single count supports this clone. The chain joins TRBV7-8 to TRBJ1-1; perhaps TRBD1 as D (5 bases). Trimming pared 4 bases from V and 5 bases from J, leaving 14 bases between. Germline V gene lookup returns CDR1 SGHVS and CDR2 FQNEAQ. The CDR3 spans 14 residues. The CDR3 reads CASSWGLTGTEAFF. The CDR3 DNA reads as TGTGCCAGCAGCTGGGGCCTGACCGGTACTGAAGCTTTCTTT.

The genes are TRBV7-3 and TRBJ2-7, with a possible D match to TRBD1 (5 bases). CDR1 is SGHTA and CDR2 is FQGTGA in the germline V gene. V dropped 1 base and J dropped 6 bases, with 10 bases sitting between them. The CDR3 spans 13 residues. The CDR3 nucleotides read TGTGCCAGCAGCTTAAACAAGGGGCTCGAGCAGTACTTC. It translates to CASSLNKGLEQYF.

This clone was recorded once. V usage is TRBV9 and J usage is TRBJ1-1; D perhaps matches TRBD1 (5 bases). Germline V gene sequence: CDR1 SGDLS, CDR2 YYNGEE. The V and J ends lost 3 bases and 0 bases respectively, with 12 bases between them. The CDR3 sequence is 15 residues long. CDR3 nucleotides: TGTGCCAGCAGCGCGGGGGGACGGGTGAACACTGAAGCTTTCTTT. This encodes CASSAGGRVNTEAFF.

The rearrangement uses TRBV7-9 and TRBJ1-1, with TRBD1 as a possible D gene (6 bases). This CDR3 has 11 amino acids. The V gene lost 4 bases and the J gene lost 11 bases, with 11 bases spanning the gap. Germline CDR1 SEHNR, CDR2 FQNEAQ (reference sequence). Written as DNA, the CDR3 is TGTGCCAGCAGCTACAGGGAATGGGCTTTCTTT. As protein: CASSYREWAFF.

The chain links TRBV5-1 to TRBJ2-7, with 14 nucleotides matching TRBD2. The V and J ends lost 0 bases and 3 bases, in that order; junction bases with no gene match: 2. Germline CDR1 and CDR2: SGHRS and YFSETQ. The CDR3 contains 16 residues. CDR3 sequence (DNA): TGCGCCAGCAGCTTGGAGGGGACTAGCGGGGGCTACGAGCAGTACTTC. Encoded protein: CASSLEGTSGGYEQYF.

This clone is a singleton in its sample. In DNA, the CDR3 is TGTGCCAGCAGTAAAAGACTAGGGGGGGCAACAGATACGCAGTATTTT. This translates into CASSKRLGGATDTQYF. J is TRBJ2-3 and V is TRBV9; a weak D match, TRBD2 (7 bases). Trimming cost V 5 bases and J 3 bases, with 19 bases left between them. The CDR3 totals 16 residues. Germline lookup yields CDR1 SGDLS and CDR2 YYNGEE.

The CDR3 here is CASSAGLARQFDEQYF. The CDR3 bases are TGTGCCAGCAGCGCGGGACTAGCGCGCCAGTTCGACGAGCAGTACTTC. The V and J genes are TRBV4-2 and TRBJ2-7; 10 positions agree with TRBD2. J gave up 5 bases and V 5 bases, and 12 bases lay outside the gene matches. Germline CDR1 reads LGHNA; CDR2 reads YNFKEQ. This CDR3 has 16 amino acids.

The chain uses TRBV19 and TRBJ2-1, with 11 bases lining up with TRBD1. The CDR3 sequence is 16 residues long. Trimming took 5 bases from V and 4 from J; bases not matched to a gene: 7. CDR1 is LNHDA, CDR2 SQIVND, per germline (reference sequence). This chain's CDR3 is CASSSGQGARYNEQFF. CDR3 bases: TGTGCCAGTAGTTCCGGACAGGGGGCGAGGTACAATGAGCAGTTCTTC. The full variable domain, its missing parts supplied by reference TRBV19 and TRBJ2-1, is DGGITQSPKYLFRKEGQNVTLSCEQNLNHDAMYWYRQDPGQGLRLIYYSQIVNDFQKGDIAEGYSVSREKKESFPLTVTSAQKNPTAFYLCASSSGQGARYNEQFFGPGTRLTVL.

This clone was recorded once. The sample carries other DNA sequences with the same CDR3. This chain joins TRBV6-1 and TRBJ2-7, with 8 positions matching TRBD1. The CDR3 loop spans 17 amino acids. The germline V gene encodes CDR1 MNHNS and CDR2 SASEGT. With 3 bases clipped from V and 2 bases from J, the junction kept 12 bases outside the gene matches. CDR3 nucleotides: TGTGCCAGCAGTGACCGAATAAACAGGGGGATCACCTACGAGCAGTACTTC. Translated, it gives CASSDRINRGITYEQYF.

This chain joins TRBV6-5 and TRBJ2-7; D not certain. V dropped 0 bases and J dropped 1 base, with 4 bases sitting between them. Germline V gives CDR1 MNHEY, CDR2 SVGAGI. The CDR3 is 13 residues long. CDR3 amino acids: CASSYSPSYEQYF. The DNA of the CDR3 is TGTGCCAGCAGTTACTCCCCTTCCTACGAGCAGTACTTC.

The sample holds a few counts of this clone. The V gene is TRBV2, the J gene TRBJ1-2, with a tentative D call TRBD1 (6 bases). Trimming left V 2 bases short and J 2 bases short, with 9 bases between. The length of the CDR3 is 14 residues. CDR1 is SNHLY and CDR2 is FYNNEI in the germline V gene. Here the CDR3 DNA reads TGTGCCAGCAGTGAAATGGGGGCGAACTATGGCTACACCTTC. This encodes CASSEMGANYGYTF.

This chain links TRBV7-2 with TRBJ2-3; D not resolved. The CDR3 sequence is 13 residues long. V was cut by 3 bases and J by 1 base, with 5 bases left in between. The germline V gene has CDR1 SGHTA and CDR2 FQGNSA. CDR3 amino acids: CASSFKRTDTQYF. In nucleotides, the CDR3 is TGTGCCAGCAGCTTCAAGCGCACAGATACGCAGTATTTT.

The CDR3 region has the DNA TGTGCCAGTAGTCTTGGGACAGGGGAGTTAGAGGAGCTGTTTTTT. Its protein is CASSLGTGELEELFF. The rearrangement uses TRBV19 and TRBJ2-2, with 10 bases identical to TRBD1. Germline-derived CDR1 and CDR2 are LNHDA and SQIVND (reference sequence). The CDR3 is made up of 15 amino acids. J lost 10 bases, V lost 5 bases, and 10 bases had no gene match.

The genes are TRBV19 and TRBJ2-7; D call uncertain. This CDR3 contains 11 residues. V was shortened by 3 bases and J by 6 bases, with 6 bases between the two germline ends. Germline V gene data show CDR1 as LNHDA and CDR2 as SQIVND (reference sequence). CDR3: CASSMQSEQYF. CDR3 in DNA: TGTGCCAGTAGTATGCAGTCCGAGCAGTACTTC.

The rearrangement links TRBV28 to TRBJ2-5; weak D call: TRBD1 (5 bases). The CDR3 runs to 13 residues. Germline V CDR1 and CDR2: MDHEN, SYDVKM. Trimming took off 1 base at V and 4 bases at J, with 7 bases between the two ends. CDR3 coding DNA: TGTGCCAGCAGTTTATCGCAGGGAGAGACCCAGTACTTC. This sequence encodes CASSLSQGETQYF.

The rearrangement links TRBV19 to TRBJ2-7; D is unclear. The germline V and J ends were trimmed by 5 bases and 2 bases, with 10 bases remaining between them. Germline CDR1 reads LNHDA; CDR2 reads SQIVND (reference sequence). This CDR3 region has 13 residues. The DNA for the CDR3 is TGTGCCAGTAGTGGTAGTCCGGCCTACGAGCAGTACTTC. It specifies CASSGSPAYEQYF. The full variable domain, its missing parts supplied by reference TRBV19 and TRBJ2-7, is DGGITQSPKYLFRKEGQNVTLSCEQNLNHDAMYWYRQDPGQGLRLIYYSQIVNDFQKGDIAEGYSVSREKKESFPLTVTSAQKNPTAFYLCASSGSPAYEQYFGPGTRLTVT.

The rearrangement uses TRBV2 and TRBJ2-3; 10 bases are shared with TRBD2. This CDR3 contains 15 residues. V dropped 6 bases and J dropped 6; count of bases not matched to a gene: 9. Germline CDR1 is SNHLY and CDR2 is FYNNEI. This CDR3 is CASRAPGLATDTQYF. CDR3 DNA sequence: TGTGCCAGCAGGGCTCCGGGACTAGCGACTGATACGCAGTATTTT. The full variable domain, with the rest looked up from reference TRBV2 and TRBJ2-3, is EPEVTQTPSHQVTQMGQEVILRCVPISNHLYFYWYRQILGQKVEFLVSFYNNEISEKSEIFDDQFSVERPDGSNFTLKIRSTKLEDSAMYFCASRAPGLATDTQYFGPGTRLTVL.

The chain joins TRBV4-1 to TRBJ2-7; D may be TRBD1 (5 bases). The length of the CDR3 is 15 residues. Germline values: CDR1 MGHRA, CDR2 YSYEKL. V shed 1 base and J shed 0 bases, with 10 bases lying between them. CDR3 nucleotide sequence: TGCGCCAGCAGCCAAGTGTCAGGGCCCTCCTACGAGCAGTACTTC. As protein: CASSQVSGPSYEQYF.

The V and J genes are TRBV5-4 and TRBJ2-6; no firm D call. CDR1 is SGHNT and CDR2 is YYREEE in the germline V gene (reference sequence). Trimming removed 0 bases from V and 4 bases from J, with 8 bases in between. The CDR3 sequence is 15 residues long. Written as DNA, the CDR3 is TGTGCCAGCAGCTTGGCCGCGGTGGGGGCCAACGTCCTGACTTTC. Amino acids: CASSLAAVGANVLTF.

This clone was detected once. The V call is TRBV5-1, the J call TRBJ1-5; D gene unclear. V gave up 0 bases and J gave up 6 bases, with 10 bases separating them. There are 14 residues in the CDR3. Germline values: CDR1 SGHRS, CDR2 YFSETQ. CDR3 in DNA: TGCGCCAGCAGCTTGGCAGAACGCGGTCAGCCCCAGCATTTT. Amino acids: CASSLAERGQPQHF.